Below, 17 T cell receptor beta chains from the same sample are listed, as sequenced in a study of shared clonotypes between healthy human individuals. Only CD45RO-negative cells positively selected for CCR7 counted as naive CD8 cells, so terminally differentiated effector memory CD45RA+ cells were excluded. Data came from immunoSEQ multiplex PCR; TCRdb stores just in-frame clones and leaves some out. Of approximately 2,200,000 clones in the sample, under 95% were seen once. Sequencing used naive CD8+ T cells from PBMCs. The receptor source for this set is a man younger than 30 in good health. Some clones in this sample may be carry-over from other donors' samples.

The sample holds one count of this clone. The CDR3 DNA is TGTGCCAGCAGCGTAGCAGGACTAGCGGGACATACGCAGTATTTT. This sequence encodes CASSVAGLAGHTQYF. The genes are TRBV9 and TRBJ2-3; 12 bases fit TRBD2. V lost 0 bases, J lost 7 bases, and 3 bases stayed unmatched. The germline gives CDR1 SGDLS, CDR2 YYNGEE. The CDR3 contains 15 residues.

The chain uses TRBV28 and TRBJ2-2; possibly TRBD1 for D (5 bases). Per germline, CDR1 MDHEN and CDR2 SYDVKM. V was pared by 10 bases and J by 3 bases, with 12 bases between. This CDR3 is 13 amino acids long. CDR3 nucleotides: TGTGCCACTGTGGACACCGACACCGGGGAGCTGTTTTTT. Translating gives CATVDTDTGELFF.

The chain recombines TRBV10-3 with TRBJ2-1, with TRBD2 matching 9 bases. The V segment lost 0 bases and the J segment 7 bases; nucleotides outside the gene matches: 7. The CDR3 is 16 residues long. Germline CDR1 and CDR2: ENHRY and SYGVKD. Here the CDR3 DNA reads TGTGCCATCAGTGAGTCTCGGAAAACTAGCGGGAATGAGCAGTTCTTC. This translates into CAISESRKTSGNEQFF.

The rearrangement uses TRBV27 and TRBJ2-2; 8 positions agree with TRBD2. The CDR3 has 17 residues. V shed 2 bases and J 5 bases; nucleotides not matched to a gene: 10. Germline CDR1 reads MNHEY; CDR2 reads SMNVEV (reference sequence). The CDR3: CASSLRAGEVGTGELFF. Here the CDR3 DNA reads TGTGCCAGCAGTTTAAGAGCGGGAGAGGTTGGGACCGGGGAGCTGTTTTTT.

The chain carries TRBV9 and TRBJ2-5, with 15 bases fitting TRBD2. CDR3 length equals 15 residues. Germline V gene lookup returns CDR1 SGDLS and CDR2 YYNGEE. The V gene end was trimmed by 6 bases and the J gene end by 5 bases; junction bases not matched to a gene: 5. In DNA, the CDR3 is TGTGCCAGCACCAGGACTAGCGGGAGGGGGGAGACCCAGTACTTC. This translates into CASTRTSGRGETQYF.

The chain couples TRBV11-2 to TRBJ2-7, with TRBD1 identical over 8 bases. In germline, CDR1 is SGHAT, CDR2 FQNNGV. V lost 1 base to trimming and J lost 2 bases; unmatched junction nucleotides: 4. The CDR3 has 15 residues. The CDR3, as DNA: TGTGCCAGCAGCTTAGGACAGGGGAATACCTACGAGCAGTACTTC. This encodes CASSLGQGNTYEQYF.

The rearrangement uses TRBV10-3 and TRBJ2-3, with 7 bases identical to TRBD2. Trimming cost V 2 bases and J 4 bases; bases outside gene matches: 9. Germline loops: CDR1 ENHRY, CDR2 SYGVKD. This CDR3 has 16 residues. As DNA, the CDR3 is TGTGCCATCAGTGAGATAACTAGCGATCCGGCAGATACGCAGTATTTT. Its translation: CAISEITSDPADTQYF.

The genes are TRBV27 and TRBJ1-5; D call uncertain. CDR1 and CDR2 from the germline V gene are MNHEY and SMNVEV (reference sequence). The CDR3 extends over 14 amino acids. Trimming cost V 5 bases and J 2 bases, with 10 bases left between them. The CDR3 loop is CASSMRAGNQPQHF. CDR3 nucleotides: TGTGCCAGCAGTATGCGGGCAGGCAATCAGCCCCAGCATTTT.

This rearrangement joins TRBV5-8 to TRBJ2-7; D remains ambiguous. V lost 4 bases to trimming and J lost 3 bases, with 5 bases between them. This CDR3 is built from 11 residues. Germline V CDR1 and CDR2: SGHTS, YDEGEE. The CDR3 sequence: CASSHLYEQYF. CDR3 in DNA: TGTGCCAGCAGCCACCTCTACGAGCAGTACTTC.

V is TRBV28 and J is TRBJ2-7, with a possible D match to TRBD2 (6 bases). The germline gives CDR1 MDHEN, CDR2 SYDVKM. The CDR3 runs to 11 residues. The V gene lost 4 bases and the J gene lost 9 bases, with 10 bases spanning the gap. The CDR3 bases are TGTGCCAGCAGTTCCTGGGAGGTGCAGTACTTC. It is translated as CASSSWEVQYF.

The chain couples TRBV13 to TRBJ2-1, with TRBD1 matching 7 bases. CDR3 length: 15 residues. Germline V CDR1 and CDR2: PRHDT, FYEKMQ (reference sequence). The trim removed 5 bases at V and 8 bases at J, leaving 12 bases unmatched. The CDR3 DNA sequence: TGTGCCAGCAGCCAACCGACAGGGTTGGTCGATGAGCAGTTCTTC. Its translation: CASSQPTGLVDEQFF.

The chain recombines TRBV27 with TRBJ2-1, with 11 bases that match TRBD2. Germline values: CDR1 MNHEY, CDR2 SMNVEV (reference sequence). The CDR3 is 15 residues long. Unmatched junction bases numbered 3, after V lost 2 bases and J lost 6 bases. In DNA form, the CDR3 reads TGTGCCAGCAGTTTAGGGGGACTAGCGGCCAATGAGCAGTTCTTC. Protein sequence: CASSLGGLAANEQFF.

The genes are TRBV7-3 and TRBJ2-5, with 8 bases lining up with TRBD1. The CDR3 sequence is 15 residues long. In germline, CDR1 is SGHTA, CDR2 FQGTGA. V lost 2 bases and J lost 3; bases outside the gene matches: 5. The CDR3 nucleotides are TGTGCCAGCAGCTTATTGGGGACAGGTGAAGAGACCCAGTACTTC. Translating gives CASSLLGTGEETQYF. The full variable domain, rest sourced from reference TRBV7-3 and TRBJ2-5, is GAGVSQTPSNKVTEKGKYVELRCDPISGHTALYWYRQSLGQGPEFLIYFQGTGAADDSGLPNDRFFAVRPEGSVSTLKIQRTERGDSAVYLCASSLLGTGEETQYFGPGTRLLVL.

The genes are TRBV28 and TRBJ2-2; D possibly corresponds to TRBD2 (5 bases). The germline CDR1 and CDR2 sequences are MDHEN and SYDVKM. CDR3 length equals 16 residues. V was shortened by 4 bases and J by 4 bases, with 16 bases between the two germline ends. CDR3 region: CASSSVGDGVTGELFF. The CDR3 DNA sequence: TGTGCCAGCAGTTCTGTGGGAGATGGGGTCACCGGGGAGCTGTTTTTT.

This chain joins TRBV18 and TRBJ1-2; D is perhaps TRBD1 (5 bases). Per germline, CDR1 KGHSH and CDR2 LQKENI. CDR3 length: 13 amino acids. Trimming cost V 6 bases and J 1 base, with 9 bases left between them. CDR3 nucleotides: TGTGCCAGCTCCTCGACAGATAACTATGGCTACACCTTC. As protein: CASSSTDNYGYTF.

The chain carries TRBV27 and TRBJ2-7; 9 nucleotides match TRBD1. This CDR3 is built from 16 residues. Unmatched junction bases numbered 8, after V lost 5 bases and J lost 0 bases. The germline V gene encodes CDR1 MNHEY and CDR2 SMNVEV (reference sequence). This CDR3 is CASSPVGTGISYEQYF. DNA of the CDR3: TGTGCCAGCAGTCCGGTCGGGACAGGGATCTCCTACGAGCAGTACTTC.

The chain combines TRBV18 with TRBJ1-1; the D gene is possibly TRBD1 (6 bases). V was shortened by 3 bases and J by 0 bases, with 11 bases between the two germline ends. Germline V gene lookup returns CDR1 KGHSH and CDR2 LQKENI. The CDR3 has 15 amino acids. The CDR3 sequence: CASSPGGAVNTEAFF. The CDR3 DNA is TGTGCCAGCTCACCGGGGGGGGCGGTGAACACTGAAGCTTTCTTT. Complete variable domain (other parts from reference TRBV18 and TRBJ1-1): NAGVMQNPRHLVRRRGQEARLRCSPMKGHSHVYWYRQLPEEGLKFMVYLQKENIIDESGMPKERFSAEFPKEGPSILRIQQVVRGDSAAYFCASSPGGAVNTEAFFGQGTRLTVV.